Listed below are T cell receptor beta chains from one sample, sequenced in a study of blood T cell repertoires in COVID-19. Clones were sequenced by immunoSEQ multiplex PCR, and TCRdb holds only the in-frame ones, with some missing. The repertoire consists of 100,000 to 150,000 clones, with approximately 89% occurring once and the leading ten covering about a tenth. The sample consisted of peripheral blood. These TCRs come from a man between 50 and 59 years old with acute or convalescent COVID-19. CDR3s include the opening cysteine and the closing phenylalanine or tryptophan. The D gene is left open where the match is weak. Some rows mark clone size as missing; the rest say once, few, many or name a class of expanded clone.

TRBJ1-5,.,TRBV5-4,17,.,CASSLTPLGGGNQPQHF,TGTGCCAGCAGCCTAACCCCACTTGGGGGGGGCAATCAGCCCCAGCATTTT
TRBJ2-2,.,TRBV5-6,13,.,CASSLRRPGELFF,TGTGCCAGCAGCTTGAGGCGGCCCGGGGAGCTGTTTTTT
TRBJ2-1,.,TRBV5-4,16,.,CASSLGGYSSYNEQFF,TGTGCCAGCAGCTTGGGAGGGTACAGTTCCTACAATGAGCAGTTCTTC
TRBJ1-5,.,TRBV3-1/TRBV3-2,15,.,CASSQDLRGTQPQHF,TGTGCCAGCAGCCAAGATCTTCGGGGTACTCAGCCCCAGCATTTT
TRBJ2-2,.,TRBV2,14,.,CASSDQGQTGELFF,TGTGCCAGCAGCGACCAGGGGCAGACCGGGGAGCTGTTTTTT
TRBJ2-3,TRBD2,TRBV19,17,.,CASRRLTSGKSTDTQYF,TGTGCCAGTAGGAGACTGACCAGCGGGAAATCCACAGATACGCAGTATTTT
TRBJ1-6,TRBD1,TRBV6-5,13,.,CASRAGTGTPLHF,TGTGCCAGCAGAGCCGGGACAGGGACACCCCTCCACTTT
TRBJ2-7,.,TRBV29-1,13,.,CSVGNREGHEQYF,TGCAGCGTTGGTAACAGGGAAGGTCACGAGCAGTACTTC
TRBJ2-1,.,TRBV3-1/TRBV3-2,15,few,CASSQQASPYNEQFF,TGTGCCAGCAGCCAGCAGGCATCACCCTACAATGAGCAGTTCTTC
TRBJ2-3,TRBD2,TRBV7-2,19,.,CASSEEVVGGGPGSDTQYF,TGTGCCAGCAGCGAAGAGGTCGTCGGCGGGGGGCCGGGGTCAGATACGCAGTATTTT
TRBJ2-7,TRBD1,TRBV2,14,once,CASSAGTAPYEQYF,TGTGCCAGCTCTGCCGGGACAGCCCCCTACGAGCAGTACTTC
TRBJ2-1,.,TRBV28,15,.,CASSSSEGSYNEQFF,TGTGCCAGCAGTAGTAGTGAGGGTTCCTACAATGAGCAGTTCTTC
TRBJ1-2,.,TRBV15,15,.,CATSAQSDSNYGYTF,TGTGCCACCAGCGCACAAAGTGACAGTAACTATGGCTACACCTTC
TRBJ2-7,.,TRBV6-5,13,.,CASSLGLTYEQYF,TGTGCCAGCAGCCTAGGACTAACCTACGAGCAGTACTTC
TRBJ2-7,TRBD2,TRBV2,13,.,CASAGLAGGEQYF,TGTGCCAGTGCGGGACTAGCGGGAGGAGAGCAGTACTTC
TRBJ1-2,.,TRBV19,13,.,CASISNADYGYTF,TGCGCGTCGATTTCGAATGCGGACTATGGCTACACCTTC
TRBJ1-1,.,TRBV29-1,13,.,CSVEARVNTEAFF,TGCAGCGTTGAGGCCAGGGTGAACACTGAAGCTTTCTTT
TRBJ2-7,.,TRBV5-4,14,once,CASSLAGTSGEQYF,TGTGCCAGCAGCTTGGCCGGGACATCCGGCGAGCAGTACTTC
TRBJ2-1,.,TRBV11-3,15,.,CASSLDRGTYNEQFF,TGTGCCAGCAGCTTAGACAGGGGTACCTACAATGAGCAGTTCTTC
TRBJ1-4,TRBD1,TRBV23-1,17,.,CASSQFTRDRGREKLFF,TGCGCCAGCAGTCAATTTACCCGGGACAGGGGGCGAGAAAAACTGTTTTTT
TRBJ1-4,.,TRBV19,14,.,CASSMSGLSEKLFF,TGTGCCAGTAGTATGTCGGGTTTGAGTGAAAAACTGTTTTTT
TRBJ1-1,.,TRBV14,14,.,CASSPGDMNTEAFF,TGTGCCAGCAGCCCTGGCGACATGAACACTGAAGCTTTCTTT
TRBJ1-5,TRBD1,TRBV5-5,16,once,CASSLSTGQGNQPQHF,TGTGCCAGCAGCTTGTCCACAGGACAGGGCAATCAGCCCCAGCATTTT
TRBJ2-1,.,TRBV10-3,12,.,CAIQEQGNEQFF,TGTGCCATTCAGGAACAGGGCAATGAGCAGTTCTTC
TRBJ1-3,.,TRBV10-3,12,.,CATMGRGNTIYF,TGTGCCACCATGGGGCGTGGAAACACCATATATTTT
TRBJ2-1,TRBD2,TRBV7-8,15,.,CASSLLGGINNEQFF,TGTGCCAGCAGCTTATTGGGGGGGATTAACAATGAGCAGTTCTTC
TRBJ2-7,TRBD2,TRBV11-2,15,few,CASSRAGAGVHEQYF,TGTGCCAGCAGCCGTGCAGGCGCGGGAGTTCACGAGCAGTACTTC
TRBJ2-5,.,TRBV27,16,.,CASSLMRLQGSETQYF,TGTGCCAGCAGTTTAATGAGACTACAGGGTTCCGAGACCCAGTACTTC
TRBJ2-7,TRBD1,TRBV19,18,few,CASTIQDRDTYSSYEQYF,TGTGCCAGTACCATCCAGGACAGGGATACTTACAGCTCCTACGAGCAGTACTTC
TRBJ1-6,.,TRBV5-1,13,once,CASRDNRDSPLHF,TGCGCCAGCCGGGATAATAGGGATTCACCCCTCCACTTT
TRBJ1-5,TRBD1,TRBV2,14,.,CATARTGSYQPQHF,TGTGCCACCGCCCGGACAGGGTCTTATCAGCCCCAGCATTTT
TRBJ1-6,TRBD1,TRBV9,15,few,CASSVEGTANSPLHF,TGTGCCAGCAGCGTAGAGGGGACAGCCAATTCACCCCTCCACTTT
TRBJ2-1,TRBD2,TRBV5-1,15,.,CASSLALAGYNEQFF,TGCGCCAGCAGCTTGGCACTAGCGGGGTACAATGAGCAGTTCTTC
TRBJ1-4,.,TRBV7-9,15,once,CASSTNQGLGEKLFF,TGTGCCAGCAGCACAAATCAGGGCTTAGGGGAAAAACTGTTTTTT
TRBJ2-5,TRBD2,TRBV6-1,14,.,CASSESAGRRGQYF,TGTGCCAGCAGTGAATCAGCGGGACGGAGAGGCCAGTACTTC
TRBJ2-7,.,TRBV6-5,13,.,CASSWGDSYEQYF,TGTGCCAGCAGCTGGGGGGACAGCTACGAGCAGTACTTC
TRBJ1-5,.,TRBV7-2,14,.,CASSTRERNQPQHF,TGTGCCAGCAGCACTAGGGAACGGAATCAGCCCCAGCATTTT
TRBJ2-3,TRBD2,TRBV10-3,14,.,CAISLSGSTDTQYF,TGTGCCATCAGCCTTAGCGGGAGCACAGATACGCAGTATTTT
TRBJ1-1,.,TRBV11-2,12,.,CASSLSYTEAFF,TGTGCCAGCAGCTTGTCGTACACTGAAGCTTTCTTT
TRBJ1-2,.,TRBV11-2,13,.,CASSLASYYGYTF,TGTGCCAGCAGCTTAGCCTCTTACTATGGCTACACCTTC
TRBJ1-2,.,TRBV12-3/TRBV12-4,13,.,CASSRQAPYGYTF,TGTGCCAGCAGCCGACAGGCCCCTTACGGCTACACCTTC